In its sample, the clone carrying this TCR beta chain was seen many times. A single record per CDR3 protein comes from TCRdb applying MiXCR to the 5' RACE reads. The sample lists under 85,000 distinct CDR3 sequences; 9.5% to 13% were seen once. CDR3 length equals 15 residues. CDR1 is SQVTM, CDR2 ANQGSEA, per germline. Trimming cost V 3 bases and J 3 bases, with 16 bases left between them. The data were taken from a study of early T cells in non-severe SARS-CoV-2 infection. Material: whole blood. The genes are TRBV29-1 and TRBJ2-3; D remains ambiguous. This sequence was found in an adult who was a healthcare worker with PCR-confirmed SARS-CoV-2 infection or an uninfected control (not recorded which). The CDR3 spells CSVDVSGSQTDTQYF. The CDR3 bases are TGCAGCGTTGACGTTAGTGGGTCTCAAACAGATACGCAGTATTTT.